This TCR beta chain came from a study of shared clonotypes between healthy human individuals. Overall study: Plates per donor: three CD4 naive, three CD4 memory, two CD8 naive, one CD8 memory.

Per the germline V gene, CDR1 is MDHEN and CDR2 is SYDVKM. The CDR3 spans 13 residues. Losses at the gene ends were 5 bases for V and 10 bases for J; bases not matched to a gene: 7. This clone showed up just a few times. The antigen is not known. The protocol was immunoSEQ multiplex PCR, while the TCRdb copy is restricted to in-frame clones and leaves out a portion. The sample lists about 320,000 clones; roughly 84% were seen once. Findings and limits, study-wide: The sharing of roughly 5% of naive CD4 clonotypes was seen across a handful of donors. Relative to memory subsets, naive subsets generally showed larger estimated richness.

This clonotype originated in a man between 18 and 35 years old in good health. Sequencing used memory CD8+ T cells sorted from blood. Indicated subset: CD45RO+ cells pooled with CCR7-negative TemRA cells. This chain links TRBV28 with TRBJ2-4; TRBD1 matches 8 bases. CDR3 amino acids: CASSPRQGLIQYF. The CDR3 bases are TGTGCCAGCAGTCCCCGACAGGGGCTTATTCAGTACTTC.